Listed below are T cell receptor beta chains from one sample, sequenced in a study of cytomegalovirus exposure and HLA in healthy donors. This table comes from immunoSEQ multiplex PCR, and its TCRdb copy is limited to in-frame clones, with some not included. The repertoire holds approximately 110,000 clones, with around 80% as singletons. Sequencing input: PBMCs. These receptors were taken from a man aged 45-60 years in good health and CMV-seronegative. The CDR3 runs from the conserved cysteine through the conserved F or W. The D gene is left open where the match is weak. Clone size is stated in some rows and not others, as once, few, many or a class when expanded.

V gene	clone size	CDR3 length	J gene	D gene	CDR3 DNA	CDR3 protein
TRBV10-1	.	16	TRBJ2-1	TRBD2	TGCGCCAGCAGTGAGTCTCTAGCGGGAGGTAAGAATGAGCAGTTCTTC	CASSESLAGGKNEQFF
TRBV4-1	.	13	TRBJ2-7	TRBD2	TGCGCCAGCAGCGTGGGACTAGCGACCGAGCAGTACTTC	CASSVGLATEQYF
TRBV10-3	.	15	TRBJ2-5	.	TGTGCCATCAGTCCTAGGGGCAGTAACCAAGAGACCCAGTACTTC	CAISPRGSNQETQYF
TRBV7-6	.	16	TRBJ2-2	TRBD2	TGTGCCAGCAGCTCCCGAACTAGCGGGGGGTCCGGGGAGCTGTTTTTT	CASSSRTSGGSGELFF
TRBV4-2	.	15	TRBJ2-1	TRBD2	TGTGCCAGCAGCCAAGTACTAGCGGGACGTAATGAGCAGTTCTTC	CASSQVLAGRNEQFF
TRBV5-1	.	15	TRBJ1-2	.	TGCGCCAGCAGCTTGGGCCGGGGGTGGGTCTATGGCTACACCTTC	CASSLGRGWVYGYTF
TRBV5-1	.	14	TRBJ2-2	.	TGCGCCAGCACCCAGGGAGCGGGCACCGGGGAGCTGTTTTTT	CASTQGAGTGELFF
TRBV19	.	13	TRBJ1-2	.	TGTGCCAGTAGTATGCGACAGATCTATGGCTACACCTTC	CASSMRQIYGYTF
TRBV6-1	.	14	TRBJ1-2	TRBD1	TGTGCCAGCAGGGCGGGACAGGGGAACTATGGCTACACCTTC	CASRAGQGNYGYTF
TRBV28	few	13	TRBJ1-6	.	TGTGCCAGCAGTTTTCTGACAGTGTCACCCCTCCACTTT	CASSFLTVSPLHF
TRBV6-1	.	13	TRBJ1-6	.	TGTGCCAGCAGCGAGACCTATAATTCACCCCTCCACTTT	CASSETYNSPLHF
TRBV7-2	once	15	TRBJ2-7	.	TGTGCCAGCAGCTTAAGCACAGGGTCATCCTACGAGCAGTACTTC	CASSLSTGSSYEQYF
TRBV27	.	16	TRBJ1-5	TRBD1	TGTGCCAGCAGTCCTCAGGACAGGGTGGGCAATCAGCCCCAGCATTTT	CASSPQDRVGNQPQHF
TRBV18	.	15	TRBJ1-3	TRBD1	TGTGCCAGCTCACCAGACAGGGGGCTAGGAAACACCATATATTTT	CASSPDRGLGNTIYF
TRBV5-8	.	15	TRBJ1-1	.	TGTGCCAGCAGCGGCGGCATCCGCTTGGGCACTGAAGCTTTCTTT	CASSGGIRLGTEAFF
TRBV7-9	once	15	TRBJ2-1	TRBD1	TGTGCCAGCAGCTTAGCGGGACAGCTCTACAATGAGCAGTTCTTC	CASSLAGQLYNEQFF
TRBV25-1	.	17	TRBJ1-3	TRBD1	TGTGCCAGCAGTGAATATAGGGCGAGGGGGCTTGGAAACACCATATATTTT	CASSEYRARGLGNTIYF
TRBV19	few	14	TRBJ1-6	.	TGTGCCAGTAGTTTCGCCAGGGGAAATTCACCCCTCCACTTT	CASSFARGNSPLHF
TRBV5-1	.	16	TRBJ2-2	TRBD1	TGCGCCAGCAGCTTGGGAGGACAGGGGGCTGCCGGGGAGCTGTTTTTT	CASSLGGQGAAGELFF
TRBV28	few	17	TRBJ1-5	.	TGTGCCAGCAGTTTCCTTAAATTCCGGGACAACAATCAGCCCCAGCATTTT	CASSFLKFRDNNQPQHF
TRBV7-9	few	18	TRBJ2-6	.	TGTGCCAGCAGCTCTTACGGGACTGCCCGCTCTGGGGCCAACGTCCTGACTTTC	CASSSYGTARSGANVLTF
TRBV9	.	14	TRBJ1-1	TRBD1	TGTGCCAGCAGCGTAGTACAGGGGGACACTGAAGCTTTCTTT	CASSVVQGDTEAFF
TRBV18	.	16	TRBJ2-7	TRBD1	TGTGCCAGCTCACCAACTTCGGGGACAGGGGGCTACGAGCAGTACTTC	CASSPTSGTGGYEQYF
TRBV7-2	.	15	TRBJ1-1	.	TGTGCCAGCAGCTTAGGTAGTAGAATGAACACTGAAGCTTTCTTT	CASSLGSRMNTEAFF
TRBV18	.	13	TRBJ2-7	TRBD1	TGTGCCAGCTCACTATCGACAGGGAACGAGCAGTACTTC	CASSLSTGNEQYF
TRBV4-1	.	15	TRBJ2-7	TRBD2	TGCGCCAGCAGCCACCCCGGGAGGGAATCCTACGAGCAGTACTTC	CASSHPGRESYEQYF
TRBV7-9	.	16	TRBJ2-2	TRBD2	TGTGCCAGCAGCGGCGGGACTAGCGTAAACACCGGGGAGCTGTTTTTT	CASSGGTSVNTGELFF